This is a list of T cell receptor beta chains from one sample in a study of spatial heterogeneity in lung cancer. MiXCR, run by TCRdb on the 5' RACE reads, gives a single entry per CDR3 protein. This table has about 90,000 distinct CDR3 sequences, roughly 8.7% appearing once. Sequencing was performed on PBMCs, taken at surgery. Receptors originate from a male donor with early-stage non-small cell lung cancer. Both conserved end residues are part of each CDR3. The order of the fields is clone size, V gene, J gene, D gene, CDR3 protein, CDR3 DNA. A D gene is named only where the DNA matches it firmly. The listing skips clone size in some rows; elsewhere it reads once, few, many or a size class.

abundance: .; v_gene: TRBV24-1; j_gene: TRBJ1-4; d_gene: .; CDR3aa: CATRKGVGKLFF; CDR3nt: TGTGCCACCAGAAAGGGAGTGGGAAAACTGTTTTTT
abundance: .; v_gene: TRBV5-1; j_gene: TRBJ1-1; d_gene: .; CDR3aa: CATHEGPWDTEAFF; CDR3nt: TGCGCCACCCATGAGGGACCCTGGGACACTGAAGCTTTCTTT
abundance: many; v_gene: TRBV29-1; j_gene: TRBJ2-2; d_gene: .; CDR3aa: CSGARNTGELFF; CDR3nt: TGCAGTGGGGCCCGGAACACCGGGGAGCTGTTTTTT
abundance: many; v_gene: TRBV20-1; j_gene: TRBJ2-5; d_gene: TRBD2; CDR3aa: CSAPLAGKQETQYF; CDR3nt: TGCAGTGCTCCCCTAGCGGGGAAACAAGAGACCCAGTACTTC
abundance: many; v_gene: TRBV7-2; j_gene: TRBJ2-3; d_gene: .; CDR3aa: CASSLEGGSDTQYF; CDR3nt: TGTGCCAGCAGCTTAGAGGGGGGTTCAGATACGCAGTATTTT
abundance: many; v_gene: TRBV11-2; j_gene: TRBJ2-2; d_gene: .; CDR3aa: CASSLDGSRTGELFF; CDR3nt: TGTGCCAGCAGCTTAGACGGGAGTCGGACCGGGGAGCTGTTTTTT
abundance: many; v_gene: TRBV6-2/TRBV6-3; j_gene: TRBJ1-5; d_gene: .; CDR3aa: CASSYDIRGRGNQPQHF; CDR3nt: TGTGCCAGCAGTTACGACATAAGGGGTCGGGGCAATCAGCCCCAGCATTTT
abundance: many; v_gene: TRBV12-3/TRBV12-4; j_gene: TRBJ2-3; d_gene: TRBD1; CDR3aa: CASGLQGGTDTQYF; CDR3nt: TGTGCCAGCGGACTACAGGGGGGCACAGATACGCAGTATTTT
abundance: .; v_gene: TRBV6-5; j_gene: TRBJ2-7; d_gene: TRBD2; CDR3aa: CASSYSAGGNYEQYF; CDR3nt: TGTGCCAGCAGTTACTCTGCGGGAGGAAACTACGAGCAGTACTTC
abundance: many; v_gene: TRBV5-1; j_gene: TRBJ2-7; d_gene: TRBD1; CDR3aa: CASSLSFGTALRWYF; CDR3nt: TGCGCCAGCAGCTTGAGTTTCGGGACAGCTCTACGATGGTACTTC
abundance: .; v_gene: TRBV18; j_gene: TRBJ2-5; d_gene: .; CDR3aa: CASSRRGGETQYF; CDR3nt: TGTGCCAGCTCACGCAGGGGAGGCGAGACCCAGTACTTC
abundance: many; v_gene: TRBV18; j_gene: TRBJ2-2; d_gene: .; CDR3aa: CASSHGEANTGELFF; CDR3nt: TGTGCCAGCTCGCACGGTGAAGCCAACACCGGGGAGCTGTTTTTT
abundance: few; v_gene: TRBV20-1; j_gene: TRBJ2-1; d_gene: TRBD1; CDR3aa: CSARDDRGTYSYNEQFF; CDR3nt: TGCAGTGCTAGAGATGACAGGGGGACCTACTCCTACAATGAGCAGTTCTTC
abundance: few; v_gene: TRBV5-5; j_gene: TRBJ2-7; d_gene: .; CDR3aa: CASSLATSREQYF; CDR3nt: TGTGCCAGCAGCTTGGCCACCTCCAGGGAGCAGTACTTC
abundance: few; v_gene: TRBV5-1; j_gene: TRBJ2-7; d_gene: .; CDR3aa: CASSLGPTGYEQYF; CDR3nt: TGCGCCAGCAGCTTGGGCCCGACCGGATACGAGCAGTACTTC
abundance: few; v_gene: TRBV3-1; j_gene: TRBJ1-6; d_gene: .; CDR3aa: CASSLRQSSYNSPLHF; CDR3nt: TGTGCCAGCAGCCTTCGACAGAGCTCCTATAATTCACCCCTCCACTTT
abundance: many; v_gene: TRBV27; j_gene: TRBJ2-1; d_gene: TRBD2; CDR3aa: CASSFIRTSRNEQFF; CDR3nt: TGTGCCAGCAGTTTCATTAGGACTAGCAGGAATGAGCAGTTCTTC
abundance: .; v_gene: TRBV7-9; j_gene: TRBJ2-7; d_gene: .; CDR3aa: CASSLTLAEQYF; CDR3nt: TGTGCCAGCAGCTTAACGTTGGCCGAGCAGTACTTC
abundance: few; v_gene: TRBV2; j_gene: TRBJ2-2; d_gene: .; CDR3aa: CASGLHNTGELFF; CDR3nt: TGTGCCAGCGGACTACATAACACCGGGGAGCTGTTTTTT
abundance: .; v_gene: TRBV7-6; j_gene: TRBJ2-7; d_gene: TRBD1; CDR3aa: CASSLTGGNEQYF; CDR3nt: TGTGCCAGCAGCCTGACAGGGGGCAACGAGCAGTACTTC
abundance: .; v_gene: TRBV20-1; j_gene: TRBJ2-7; d_gene: TRBD1; CDR3aa: CSARRGTGAYEQYF; CDR3nt: TGCAGTGCCCGCCGGGGGACAGGGGCCTACGAGCAGTACTTC
abundance: many; v_gene: TRBV19; j_gene: TRBJ2-3; d_gene: TRBD2; CDR3aa: CASSRLAKTDTQYF; CDR3nt: TGTGCCAGTAGTCGACTAGCTAAGACAGATACGCAGTATTTT
abundance: few; v_gene: TRBV29-1; j_gene: TRBJ1-1; d_gene: TRBD1; CDR3aa: CSVHRGGAEAFF; CDR3nt: TGCAGCGTTCACAGGGGAGGCGCTGAAGCTTTCTTT
abundance: many; v_gene: TRBV11-2; j_gene: TRBJ2-2; d_gene: .; CDR3aa: CASSLASSAINTGELFF; CDR3nt: TGTGCCAGCAGTTTGGCCTCCAGCGCCATCAACACCGGGGAGCTGTTTTTT
abundance: many; v_gene: TRBV7-3; j_gene: TRBJ2-5; d_gene: .; CDR3aa: CASSLRPSSQETQYF; CDR3nt: TGTGCCAGCAGCTTACGGCCTAGCAGCCAAGAGACCCAGTACTTC
abundance: few; v_gene: TRBV3-1; j_gene: TRBJ2-5; d_gene: .; CDR3aa: CASSQDAFLETQYF; CDR3nt: TGTGCCAGCAGCCAAGATGCATTTTTGGAGACCCAGTACTTC
abundance: few; v_gene: TRBV10-3; j_gene: TRBJ1-2; d_gene: TRBD1; CDR3aa: CATEDRTTYGYTF; CDR3nt: TGTGCCACCGAGGACAGGACTACTTATGGCTACACCTTC
abundance: .; v_gene: TRBV12-3/TRBV12-4; j_gene: TRBJ2-1; d_gene: TRBD1; CDR3aa: CASRRTGLNEQFF; CDR3nt: TGTGCCAGCAGGAGGACAGGGCTAAATGAGCAGTTCTTC
abundance: .; v_gene: TRBV4-2; j_gene: TRBJ2-7; d_gene: .; CDR3aa: CASSQDLLAREQYF; CDR3nt: TGTGCCAGCAGCCAAGATCTTCTAGCCCGCGAGCAGTACTTC
abundance: few; v_gene: TRBV18; j_gene: TRBJ2-5; d_gene: .; CDR3aa: CASSQTEGETQYF; CDR3nt: TGTGCCAGCTCACAGACAGAGGGAGAGACCCAGTACTTC
abundance: many; v_gene: TRBV19; j_gene: TRBJ1-2; d_gene: .; CDR3aa: CASSNAGTNYGYTF; CDR3nt: TGTGCCAGTAGTAATGCGGGAACCAACTATGGCTACACCTTC